The source of this T cell receptor beta chain is a study of T cells after posttransplantation cyclophosphamide. Using immunoSEQ multiplex PCR, the repertoire was profiled, and TCRdb retains in-frame clones only, with some absent. The sample was found to contain around 34,000 clones, and every one recurs. Germline V gene lookup returns CDR1 MNHNY and CDR2 SVGAGI (reference sequence). Between the trimmed V and J ends, which lost 6 bases and 3 bases, there was a span of 17 bases. The CDR3 runs to 15 residues. This clone has at least ten counts. V and J are TRBV6-6 and TRBJ1-1, with D possibly TRBD1 on 6 matching bases. The sequencing sample was made of PBMCs. The source is a woman aged 50 to 60 in good health and a related stem cell transplant donor. In DNA form, the CDR3 reads TGTGCCAGCAGGCCGCCTGGGGGCTGGGACACTGAAGCTTTCTTT. It translates to CASRPPGGWDTEAFF.